The rows below give T cell receptor beta chains drawn from one sample of a study of cytomegalovirus exposure and HLA in healthy donors. The protocol was immunoSEQ multiplex PCR, while the TCRdb copy is restricted to in-frame clones and leaves out a portion. This sample has approximately 160,000 clones, with around 76% found just once. Material: PBMCs. The receptors were gathered from a girl aged 10 to 17 in good health and CMV-seropositive. Each CDR3 is given without its conserved first and last residue. The D gene is left open where the match is weak.

V gene	D gene	J gene	CDR3 protein
TRBV28	-	TRBJ2-3	ASSPRGGSGTDTQY
TRBV5-1	TRBD1	TRBJ2-6	ASSGTVPGANVLT
TRBV29-1	-	TRBJ2-7	SVEIYYEQY
TRBV4-2	TRBD2	TRBJ2-1	ASSQGVVAGSPYNEQF
TRBV9	TRBD1	TRBJ1-1	ASSGDRIMNTEAF
TRBV2	-	TRBJ2-7	ASSPAYEQY
TRBV28	TRBD1	TRBJ1-2	ASSLTGTGISGYT
TRBV5-4	-	TRBJ2-7	ASSLGTQYEQY
TRBV19	TRBD1	TRBJ1-2	ASLDRASYGYT
TRBV30	TRBD1	TRBJ1-1	AWSVLPDRVTEAF
TRBV19	-	TRBJ2-7	ASRSAGAYEQY
TRBV4-1	-	TRBJ2-1	ASSQMTGRSYNEQF
TRBV11-2	TRBD1	TRBJ1-1	ASSLVEGADTEAF
TRBV29-1	TRBD2	TRBJ2-2	SGSGSYTGELF
TRBV28	-	TRBJ2-7	ASSRGGGLTYEQY
TRBV18	TRBD1	TRBJ2-3	ASSPRTGRDTQY
TRBV27	TRBD1	TRBJ1-1	ASSPGTVGYRAF
TRBV10-2	TRBD2	TRBJ2-7	ASGWKGTRAYEQY
TRBV7-2	TRBD2	TRBJ2-3	ASSDGLAGYTDTQY
TRBV9	TRBD1	TRBJ2-5	ASSALTGTGGTQY
TRBV9	TRBD2	TRBJ2-3	ASSSAQRGGATDTQY
TRBV7-6	TRBD2	TRBJ2-2	ASSLGLAGDTGELF
TRBV27	-	TRBJ1-3	ASSLAGSNTIY
TRBV18	TRBD1	TRBJ2-3	ASSPLVRGRSSTDTQY
TRBV25-1	TRBD2	TRBJ2-7	ASSAGLAWGNYEQY